This T cell receptor (beta chain) was sequenced during a study of blood T cells in healthy people across ages. Study overall: Template-switching capture recovered about one barcoded beta molecule per two T cells.

This CDR3 comprises 15 residues. Looked up from germline, CDR1 is MGHRA and CDR2 is YSYEKL. The J segment lost 7 bases and the V segment lost 2 bases, leaving 7 bases of the junction unmatched. Combining a sample-barcoded 5' primer with a J-beta primer mix, a second PCR ran for roughly 7 to 12 cycles. MiXCR, applied by TCRdb to the 5' RACE reads, yields one record per CDR3 protein. The repertoire consists of around 1.1 million distinct CDR3 sequences, with under 40% occurring once and the leading ten covering 10% to 15%. The sequenced material came from blood. The chain employs TRBV4-1 and TRBJ2-1; 8 nucleotides line up with TRBD2. The receptor's source is a man aged 18 to 30 in good health. For the CDR3, the DNA is TGCGCCAGCAGCCAAAGGGGACTAGGAGTGAATGAGCAGTTCTTC. Protein product: CASSQRGLGVNEQFF.